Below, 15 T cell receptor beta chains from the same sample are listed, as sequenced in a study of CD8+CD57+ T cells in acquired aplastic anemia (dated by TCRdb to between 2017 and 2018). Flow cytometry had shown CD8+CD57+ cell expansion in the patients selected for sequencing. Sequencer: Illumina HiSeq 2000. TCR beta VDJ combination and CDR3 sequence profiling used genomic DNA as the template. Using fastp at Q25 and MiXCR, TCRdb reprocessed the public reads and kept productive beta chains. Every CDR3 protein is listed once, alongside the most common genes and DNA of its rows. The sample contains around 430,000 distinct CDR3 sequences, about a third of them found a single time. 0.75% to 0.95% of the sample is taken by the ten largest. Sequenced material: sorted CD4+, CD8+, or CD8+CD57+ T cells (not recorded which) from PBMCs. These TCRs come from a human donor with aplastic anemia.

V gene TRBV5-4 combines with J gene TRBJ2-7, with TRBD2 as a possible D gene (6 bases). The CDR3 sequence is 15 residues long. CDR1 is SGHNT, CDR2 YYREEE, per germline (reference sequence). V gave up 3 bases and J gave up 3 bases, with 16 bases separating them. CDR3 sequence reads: CASSSRRGEDYEQYF. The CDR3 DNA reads TGTGCCAGCAGCTCCCGTCGCGGGGAAGACTACGAGCAGTACTTC.

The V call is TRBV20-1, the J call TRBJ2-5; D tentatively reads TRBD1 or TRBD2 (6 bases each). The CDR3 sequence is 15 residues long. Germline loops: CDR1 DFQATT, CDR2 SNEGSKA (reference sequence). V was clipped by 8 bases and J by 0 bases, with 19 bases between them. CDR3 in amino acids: CSLTTGGRDQETQYF. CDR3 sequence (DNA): TGCAGTCTTACCACCGGGGGCCGTGACCAAGAGACCCAGTACTTC.

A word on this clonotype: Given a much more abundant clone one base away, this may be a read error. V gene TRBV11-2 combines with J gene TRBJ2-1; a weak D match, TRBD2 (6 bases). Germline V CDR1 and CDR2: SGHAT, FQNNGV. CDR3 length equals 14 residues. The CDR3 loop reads CASSLGGLYNEQSF. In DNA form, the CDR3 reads TGTGCCAGCAGCTTAGGGGGACTGTACAATGAGCAGTCCTTC.

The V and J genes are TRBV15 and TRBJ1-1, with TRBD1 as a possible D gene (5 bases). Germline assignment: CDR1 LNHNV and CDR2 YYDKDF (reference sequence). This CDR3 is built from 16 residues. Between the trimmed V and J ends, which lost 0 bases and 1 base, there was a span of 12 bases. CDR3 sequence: CATSRDGGGRNTEAFF. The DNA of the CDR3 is TGTGCCACCAGCAGAGATGGGGGGGGGAGGAACACTGAAGCTTTCTTT.

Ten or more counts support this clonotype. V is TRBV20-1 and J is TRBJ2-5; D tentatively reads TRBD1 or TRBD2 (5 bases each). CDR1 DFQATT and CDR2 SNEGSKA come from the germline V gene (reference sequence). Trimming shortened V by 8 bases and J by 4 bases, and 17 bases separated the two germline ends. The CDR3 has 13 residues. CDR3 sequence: CSPARGDGETQYF. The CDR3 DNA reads TGCAGTCCGGCCCGTGGGGACGGAGAGACCCAGTACTTC.

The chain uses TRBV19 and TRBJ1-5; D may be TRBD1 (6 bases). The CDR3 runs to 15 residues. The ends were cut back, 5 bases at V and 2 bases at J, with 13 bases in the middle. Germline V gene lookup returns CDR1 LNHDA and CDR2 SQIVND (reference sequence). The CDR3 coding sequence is TGTGCCAGTAGTGAGGGACATGGGGGCAATCAGCCCCAGCATTTT. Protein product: CASSEGHGGNQPQHF.

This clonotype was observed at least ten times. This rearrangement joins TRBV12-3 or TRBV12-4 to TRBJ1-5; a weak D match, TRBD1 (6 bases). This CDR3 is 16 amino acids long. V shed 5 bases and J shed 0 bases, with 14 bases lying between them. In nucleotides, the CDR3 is TGTGCCAGCAGTCGGACAGCCACAATTAGCAATCAGCCCCAGCATTTT. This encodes CASSRTATISNQPQHF.

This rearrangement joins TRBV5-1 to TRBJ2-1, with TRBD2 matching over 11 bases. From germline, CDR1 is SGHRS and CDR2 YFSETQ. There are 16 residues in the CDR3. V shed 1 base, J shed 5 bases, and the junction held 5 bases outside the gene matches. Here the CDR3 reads CASSLTGLAGNNEQFF. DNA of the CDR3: TGCGCCAGCAGCTTGACCGGACTAGCGGGTAACAATGAGCAGTTCTTC.

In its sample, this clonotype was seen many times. CDR3 sequence (DNA): TGTGCCAGCAGTGAGATGAGGGGTACCGGGGAGCTGTTTTTT. It yields the protein CASSEMRGTGELFF. The chain links TRBV2 to TRBJ2-2; D assignment may be TRBD1 or TRBD2 (5 bases each). Germline CDR1 is SNHLY and CDR2 is FYNNEI. This CDR3 is 14 amino acids long. Trimming pared 3 bases from V and 5 bases from J, leaving 10 bases between.

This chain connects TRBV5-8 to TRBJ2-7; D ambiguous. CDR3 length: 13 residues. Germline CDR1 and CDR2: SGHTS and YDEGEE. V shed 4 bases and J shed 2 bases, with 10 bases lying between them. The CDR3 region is CASSRVETYEQYF. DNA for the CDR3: TGTGCCAGCAGCCGTGTCGAGACCTACGAGCAGTACTTC.

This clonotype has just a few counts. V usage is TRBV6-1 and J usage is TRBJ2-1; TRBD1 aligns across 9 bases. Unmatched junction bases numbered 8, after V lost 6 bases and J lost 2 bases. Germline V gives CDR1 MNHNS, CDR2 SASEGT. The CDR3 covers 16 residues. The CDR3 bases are TGTGCCAGCAGCCTCCGGACAGGGGCCACCTACAATGAGCAGTTCTTC. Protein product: CASSLRTGATYNEQFF.

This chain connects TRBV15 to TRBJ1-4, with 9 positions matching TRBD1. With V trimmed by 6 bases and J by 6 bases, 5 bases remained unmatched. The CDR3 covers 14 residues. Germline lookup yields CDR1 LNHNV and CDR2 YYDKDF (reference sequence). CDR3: CATRTGDRDEKLFF. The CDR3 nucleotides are TGTGCCACCAGAACTGGGGACAGGGATGAAAAACTGTTTTTT.

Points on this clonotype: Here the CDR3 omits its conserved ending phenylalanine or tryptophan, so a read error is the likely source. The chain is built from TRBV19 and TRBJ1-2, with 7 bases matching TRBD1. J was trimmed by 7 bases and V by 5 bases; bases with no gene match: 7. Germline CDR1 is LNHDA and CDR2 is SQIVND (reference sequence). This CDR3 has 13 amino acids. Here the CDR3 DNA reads TGTGCCAGTAGTGCACGCGACAGGGTTGGCTACACCCTC. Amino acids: CASSARDRVGYTL.

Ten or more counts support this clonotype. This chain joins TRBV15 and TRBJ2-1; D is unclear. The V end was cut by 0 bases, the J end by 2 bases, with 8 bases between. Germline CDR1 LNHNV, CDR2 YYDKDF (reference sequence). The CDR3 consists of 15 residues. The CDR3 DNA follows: TGTGCCACCAGCAGAGATAGATTCGCCTACAATGAGCAGTTCTTC. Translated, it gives CATSRDRFAYNEQFF. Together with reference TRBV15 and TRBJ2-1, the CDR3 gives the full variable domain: DAMVIQNPRYQVTQFGKPVTLSCSQTLNHNVMYWYQQKSSQAPKLLFHYYDKDFNNEADTPDNFQSRRPNTSFCFLDIRSPGLGDTAMYLCATSRDRFAYNEQFFGPGTRLTVL.

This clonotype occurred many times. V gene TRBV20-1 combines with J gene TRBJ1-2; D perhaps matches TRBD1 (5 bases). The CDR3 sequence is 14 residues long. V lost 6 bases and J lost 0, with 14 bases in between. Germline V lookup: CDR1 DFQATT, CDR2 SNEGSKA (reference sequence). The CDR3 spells CSAPRDVANYGYTF. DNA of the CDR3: TGCAGTGCGCCCCGGGACGTCGCTAACTATGGCTACACCTTC.